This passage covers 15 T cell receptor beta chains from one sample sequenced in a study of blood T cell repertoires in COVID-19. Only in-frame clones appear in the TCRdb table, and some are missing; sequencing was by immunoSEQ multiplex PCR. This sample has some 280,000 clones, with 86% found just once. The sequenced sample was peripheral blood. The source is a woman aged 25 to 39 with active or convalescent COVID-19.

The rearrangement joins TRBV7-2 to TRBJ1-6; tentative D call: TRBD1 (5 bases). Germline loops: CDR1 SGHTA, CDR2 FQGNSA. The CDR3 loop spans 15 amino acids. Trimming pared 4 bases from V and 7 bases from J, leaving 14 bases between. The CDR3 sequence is CASSSGHVRNSPLHF. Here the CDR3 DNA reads TGTGCCAGCAGCTCAGGACACGTCCGCAATTCACCCCTCCACTTT.

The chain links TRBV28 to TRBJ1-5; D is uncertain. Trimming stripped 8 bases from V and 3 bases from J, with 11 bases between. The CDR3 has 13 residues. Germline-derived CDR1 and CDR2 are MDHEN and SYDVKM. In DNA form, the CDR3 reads TGTGCCAGCCGCCTCGGGGTCAATCAGCCCCAGCATTTT. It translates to CASRLGVNQPQHF.

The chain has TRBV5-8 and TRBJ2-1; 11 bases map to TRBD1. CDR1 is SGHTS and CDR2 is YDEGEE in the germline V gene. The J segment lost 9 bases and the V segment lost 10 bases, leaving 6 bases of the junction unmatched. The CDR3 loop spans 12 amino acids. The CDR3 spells CAGQGAGSEQFF. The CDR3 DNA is TGTGCCGGACAGGGGGCAGGAAGTGAGCAGTTCTTC.

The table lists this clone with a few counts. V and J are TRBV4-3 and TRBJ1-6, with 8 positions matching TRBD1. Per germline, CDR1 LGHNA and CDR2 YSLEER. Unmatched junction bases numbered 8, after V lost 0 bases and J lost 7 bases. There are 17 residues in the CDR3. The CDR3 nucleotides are TGCGCCAGCAGCCAAGATCGGGTCCAGGGGGCAAATTCACCCCTCCACTTT. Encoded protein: CASSQDRVQGANSPLHF.

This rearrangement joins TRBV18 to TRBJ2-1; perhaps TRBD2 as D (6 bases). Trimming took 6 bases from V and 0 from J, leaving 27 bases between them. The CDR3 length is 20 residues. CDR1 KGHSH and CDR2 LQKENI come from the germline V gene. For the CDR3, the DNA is TGTGCCAGCTCTCTCGTAAATCCTAGCGCCGTTAGCAGCTCCTACAATGAGCAGTTCTTC. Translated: CASSLVNPSAVSSSYNEQFF. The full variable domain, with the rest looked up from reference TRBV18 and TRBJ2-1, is NAGVMQNPRHLVRRRGQEARLRCSPMKGHSHVYWYRQLPEEGLKFMVYLQKENIIDESGMPKERFSAEFPKEGPSILRIQQVVRGDSAAYFCASSLVNPSAVSSSYNEQFFGPGTRLTVL.

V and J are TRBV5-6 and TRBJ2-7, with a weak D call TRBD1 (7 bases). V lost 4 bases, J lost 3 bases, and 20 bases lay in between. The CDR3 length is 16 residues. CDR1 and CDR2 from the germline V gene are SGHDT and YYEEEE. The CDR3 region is CASSHGGQTLYYEQYF. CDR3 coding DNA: TGTGCCAGCAGCCACGGGGGACAGACCCTTTACTACGAGCAGTACTTC.

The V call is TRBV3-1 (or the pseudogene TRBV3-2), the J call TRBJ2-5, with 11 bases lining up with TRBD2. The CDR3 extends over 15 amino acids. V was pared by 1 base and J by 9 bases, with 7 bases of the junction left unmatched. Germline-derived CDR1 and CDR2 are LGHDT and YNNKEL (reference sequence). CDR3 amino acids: CASSQGFLAGGPQYF. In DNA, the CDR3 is TGTGCCAGCAGCCAAGGATTTCTAGCGGGGGGTCCCCAGTACTTC.

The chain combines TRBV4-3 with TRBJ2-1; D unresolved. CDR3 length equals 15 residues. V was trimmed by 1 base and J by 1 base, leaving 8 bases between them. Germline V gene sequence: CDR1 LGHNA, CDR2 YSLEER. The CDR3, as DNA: TGCGCCAGCAGCCAAGTCCTAAGTTCCTACAATGAGCAGTTCTTC. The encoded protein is CASSQVLSSYNEQFF.

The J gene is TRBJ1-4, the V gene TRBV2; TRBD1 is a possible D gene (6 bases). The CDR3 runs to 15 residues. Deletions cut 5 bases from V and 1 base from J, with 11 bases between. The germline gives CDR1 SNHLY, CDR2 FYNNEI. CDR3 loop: CASSPLTGTNEKLFF. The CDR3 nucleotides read TGTGCCAGCAGTCCACTGACAGGAACTAATGAAAAACTGTTTTTT.

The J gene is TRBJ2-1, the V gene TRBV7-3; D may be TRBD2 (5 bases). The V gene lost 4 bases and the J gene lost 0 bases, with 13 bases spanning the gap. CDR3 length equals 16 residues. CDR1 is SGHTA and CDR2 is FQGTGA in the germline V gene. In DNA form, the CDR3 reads TGTGCCAGCAGCTGCCTAGCCCCTCGCTCCTACAATGAGCAGTTCTTC. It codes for CASSCLAPRSYNEQFF.

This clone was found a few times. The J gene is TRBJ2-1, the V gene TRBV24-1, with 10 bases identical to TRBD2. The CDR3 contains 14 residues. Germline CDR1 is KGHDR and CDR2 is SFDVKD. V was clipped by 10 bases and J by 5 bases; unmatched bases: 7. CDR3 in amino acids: CATRSGGSNNEQFF. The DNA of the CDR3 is TGTGCCACTCGTAGCGGGGGGTCCAACAATGAGCAGTTCTTC.

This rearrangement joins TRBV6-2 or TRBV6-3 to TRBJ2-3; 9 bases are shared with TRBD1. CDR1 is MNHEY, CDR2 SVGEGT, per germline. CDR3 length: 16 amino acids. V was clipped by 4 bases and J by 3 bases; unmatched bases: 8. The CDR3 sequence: CASSSRGTGKTDTQYF. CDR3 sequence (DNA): TGTGCCAGCAGTTCTAGGGGGACAGGGAAAACAGATACGCAGTATTTT.

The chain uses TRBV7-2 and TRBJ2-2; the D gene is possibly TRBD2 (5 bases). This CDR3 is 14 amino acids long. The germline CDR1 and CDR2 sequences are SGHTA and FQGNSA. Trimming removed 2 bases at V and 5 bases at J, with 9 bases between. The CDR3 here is CASSLLSGTGELFF. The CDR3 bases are TGTGCCAGCAGCTTACTGTCGGGGACCGGGGAGCTGTTTTTT.

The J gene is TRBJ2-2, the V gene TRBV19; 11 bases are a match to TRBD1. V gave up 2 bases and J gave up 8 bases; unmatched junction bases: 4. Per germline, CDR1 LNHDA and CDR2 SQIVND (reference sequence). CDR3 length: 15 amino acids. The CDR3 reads CASSIWDRGFGELFF. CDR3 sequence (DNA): TGTGCCAGTAGTATATGGGACAGGGGGTTTGGGGAGCTGTTTTTT.

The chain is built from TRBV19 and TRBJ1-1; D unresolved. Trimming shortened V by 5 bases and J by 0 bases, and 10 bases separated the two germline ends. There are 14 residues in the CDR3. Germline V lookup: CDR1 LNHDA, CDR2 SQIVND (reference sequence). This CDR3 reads CASSARRVNTEAFF. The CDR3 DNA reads TGTGCCAGTAGTGCCCGACGGGTGAACACTGAAGCTTTCTTT.